This T cell receptor (beta chain) comes out of a study of Ad26.COV2.S vaccination and SARS-CoV-2 variants. For the study at large: Participant was drawn from the COV1001 Ad26.COV2.S trial arm. Each vaccinee took Ad26.COV2.S intramuscularly, once or twice 56 days apart. Study-level findings and limits: Placebo recipients and vaccine recipients were similar in non-spike TCR breadth. Possibly, TCR breadth and depth analyses underestimated total T cell responses.

In the case of this clone: The antigen is not known.

The treatment: 15 to 20 received Ad26.COV2.S at low or high dose, single or two shots; several received placebo; per-sample allocation not given. Each sample was drawn 63 days after the first injection (of vaccine or placebo). Produced via immunoSEQ multiplex PCR; TCRdb's table is partial and in-frame only. The sample records around 300,000 clones, approximately 90% being singletons. Germline V gene lookup returns CDR1 MNHEY and CDR2 SMNVEV (reference sequence). The trim removed 0 bases at V and 9 bases at J, leaving 7 bases unmatched. This CDR3 is built from 17 residues. The chain is built from TRBV27 and TRBJ2-1, with 14 bases identical to TRBD2. The material sequenced was peripheral blood, taken in a trial of Ad26.COV2.S vaccine versus placebo. This receptor was identified in a person between 18 and 60 years old who received the Ad26.COV2.S COVID-19 vaccine or a placebo. The chain's CDR3 is CASSLSWGTSGSTEQFF. CDR3 coding DNA: TGTGCCAGCAGTTTATCTTGGGGGACTAGCGGGAGTACTGAGCAGTTCTTC.